This record concerns one TCR beta chain sequence. Antigen specificity is unknown. Method: immunoSEQ multiplex PCR; TCRdb's copy keeps in-frame clones and lacks some. This table holds more than 300,000 clones, about nine tenths found once. This sample is drawn from a study of cytomegalovirus exposure and HLA in healthy donors. Findings and limits, study-wide: Researchers reported that a few CMV-associated chains were confirmed in vitro as CMV antigen-specific. Rare TCR sequences dominated, though some public TCRs recurred in many donors. It was found in a later analysis that first-cohort TCR clusters tended to co-occur in the 90 to 150 validation repertoires.

V lost 3 bases and J 7 bases, leaving 16 bases between the germline ends. Germline CDR1 and CDR2: SNHLY and FYNNEI. The length of the CDR3 is 15 residues. The TCR comes from a young woman in good health and CMV-seronegative. V is TRBV2 and J is TRBJ2-1, with D tentatively TRBD2 (6 bases). The sample was PBMCs. The CDR3 spells CASSDREFLRNEQFF. Written as DNA, the CDR3 is TGTGCCAGCAGTGACCGGGAGTTCCTGAGGAATGAGCAGTTCTTC.